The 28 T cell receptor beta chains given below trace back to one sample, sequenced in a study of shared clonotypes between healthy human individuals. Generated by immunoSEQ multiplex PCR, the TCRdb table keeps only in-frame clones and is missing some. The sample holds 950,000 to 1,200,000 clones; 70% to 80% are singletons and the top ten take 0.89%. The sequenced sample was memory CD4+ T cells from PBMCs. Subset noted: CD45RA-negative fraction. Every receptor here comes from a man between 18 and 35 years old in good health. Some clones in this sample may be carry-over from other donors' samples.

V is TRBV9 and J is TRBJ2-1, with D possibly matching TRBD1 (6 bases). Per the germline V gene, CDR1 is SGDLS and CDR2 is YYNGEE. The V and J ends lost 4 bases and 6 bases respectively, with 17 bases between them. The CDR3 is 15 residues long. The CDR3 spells CASSPGVTRGNEQFF. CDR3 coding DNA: TGTGCCAGCAGCCCTGGGGTAACCAGGGGCAATGAGCAGTTCTTC.

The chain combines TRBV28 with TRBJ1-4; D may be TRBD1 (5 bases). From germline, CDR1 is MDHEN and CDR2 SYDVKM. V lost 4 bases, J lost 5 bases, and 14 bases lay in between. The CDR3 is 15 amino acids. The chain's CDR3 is CASSSPREVNEKLFF. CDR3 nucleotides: TGTGCCAGCAGTTCTCCCAGGGAGGTCAATGAAAAACTGTTTTTT. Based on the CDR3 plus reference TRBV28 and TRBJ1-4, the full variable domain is DVKVTQSSRYLVKRTGEKVFLECVQDMDHENMFWYRQDPGLGLRLIYFSYDVKMKEKGDIPEGYSVSREKKERFSLILESASTNQTSMYLCASSSPREVNEKLFFGSGTQLSVL.

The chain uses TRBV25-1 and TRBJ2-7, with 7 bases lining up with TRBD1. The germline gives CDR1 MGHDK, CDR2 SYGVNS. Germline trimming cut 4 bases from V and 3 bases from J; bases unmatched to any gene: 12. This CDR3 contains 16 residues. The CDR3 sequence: CASSGQTGKRGYEQYF. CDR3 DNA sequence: TGTGCCAGCAGTGGCCAGACAGGGAAAAGGGGCTACGAGCAGTACTTC.

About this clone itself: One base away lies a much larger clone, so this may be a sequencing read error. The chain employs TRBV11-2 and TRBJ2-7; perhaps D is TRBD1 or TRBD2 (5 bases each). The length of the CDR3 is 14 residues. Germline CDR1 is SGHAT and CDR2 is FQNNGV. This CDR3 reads CASRLGTASYEQHF. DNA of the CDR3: TGTGCCAGCAGACTCGGGACGGCCTCCTACGAGCAGCACTTC.

The CDR3 DNA reads TGCAGCGTCGCGCACGACTGGGATCAGCCCCAGCATTTT. Its translation: CSVAHDWDQPQHF. V is TRBV29-1 and J is TRBJ1-5; no clear D gene. V was cut by 6 bases and J by 5 bases, with 14 bases left in between. Looked up from germline, CDR1 is SQVTM and CDR2 is ANQGSEA. The length of the CDR3 is 13 residues.

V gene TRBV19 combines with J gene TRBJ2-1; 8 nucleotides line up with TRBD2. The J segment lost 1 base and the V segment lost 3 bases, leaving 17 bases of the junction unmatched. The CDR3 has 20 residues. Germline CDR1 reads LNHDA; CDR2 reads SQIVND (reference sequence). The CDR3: CASSIVGRARRRVSYNEQFF. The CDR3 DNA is TGTGCCAGTAGTATTGTCGGGAGGGCCCGTAGGAGGGTTTCCTACAATGAGCAGTTCTTC.

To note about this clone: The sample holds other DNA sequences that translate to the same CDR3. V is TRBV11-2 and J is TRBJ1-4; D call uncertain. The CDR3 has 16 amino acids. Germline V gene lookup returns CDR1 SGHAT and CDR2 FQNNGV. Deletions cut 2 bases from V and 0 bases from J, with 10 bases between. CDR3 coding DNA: TGTGCCAGCAGCTTATTAGGCGGGGCAACTAATGAAAAACTGTTTTTT. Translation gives CASSLLGGATNEKLFF.

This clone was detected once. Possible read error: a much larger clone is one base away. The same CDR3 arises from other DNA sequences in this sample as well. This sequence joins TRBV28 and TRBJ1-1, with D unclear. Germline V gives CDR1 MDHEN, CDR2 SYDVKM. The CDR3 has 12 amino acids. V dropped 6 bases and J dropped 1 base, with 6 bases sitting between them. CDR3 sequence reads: CASSLENTEAFF. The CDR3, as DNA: TGTGCCAGCAGCCTAGAGAACACTGAAGCTTTCTTT. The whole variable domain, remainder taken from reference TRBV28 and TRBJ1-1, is DVKVTQSSRYLVKRTGEKVFLECVQDMDHENMFWYRQDPGLGLRLIYFSYDVKMKEKGDIPEGYSVSREKKERFSLILESASTNQTSMYLCASSLENTEAFFGQGTRLTVV.

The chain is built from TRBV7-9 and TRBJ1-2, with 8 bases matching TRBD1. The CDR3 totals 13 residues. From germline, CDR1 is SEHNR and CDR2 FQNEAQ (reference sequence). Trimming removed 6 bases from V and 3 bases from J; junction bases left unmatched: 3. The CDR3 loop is CASRQTGDYGYTF. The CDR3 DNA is TGTGCCAGCAGACAGACAGGGGACTATGGCTACACCTTC.

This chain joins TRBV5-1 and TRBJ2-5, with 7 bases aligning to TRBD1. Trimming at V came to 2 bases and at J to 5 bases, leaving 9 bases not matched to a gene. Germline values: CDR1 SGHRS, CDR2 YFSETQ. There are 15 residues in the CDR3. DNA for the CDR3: TGCGCCAGCAGCTTTGCAGAGGGGGCTCGGGAGACCCAGTACTTC. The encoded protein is CASSFAEGARETQYF.

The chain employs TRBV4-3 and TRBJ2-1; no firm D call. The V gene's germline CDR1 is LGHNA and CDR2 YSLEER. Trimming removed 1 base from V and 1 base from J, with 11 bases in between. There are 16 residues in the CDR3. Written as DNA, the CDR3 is TGCGCCAGCAGCCAAGGAAGGAGTATTTCCTACAATGAGCAGTTCTTC. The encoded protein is CASSQGRSISYNEQFF.

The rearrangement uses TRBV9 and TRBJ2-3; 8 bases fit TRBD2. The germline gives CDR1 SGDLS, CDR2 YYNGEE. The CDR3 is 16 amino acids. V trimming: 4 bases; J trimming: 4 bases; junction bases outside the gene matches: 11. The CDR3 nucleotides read TGTGCCAGCAGCCGCCGGGGGGGGGCGAGCGCAGATACGCAGTATTTT. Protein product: CASSRRGGASADTQYF.

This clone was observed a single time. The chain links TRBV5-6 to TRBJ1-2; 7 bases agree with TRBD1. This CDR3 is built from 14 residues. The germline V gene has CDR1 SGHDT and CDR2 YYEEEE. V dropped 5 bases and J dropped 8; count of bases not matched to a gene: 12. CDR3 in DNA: TGTGCCAGCAGAAATAGGGGGCCCCAAGGGGGCTACACCTTC. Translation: CASRNRGPQGGYTF. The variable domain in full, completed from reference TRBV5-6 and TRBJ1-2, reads DAGVTQSPTHLIKTRGQQVTLRCSPKSGHDTVSWYQQALGQGPQFIFQYYEEEERQRGNFPDRFSGHQFPNYSSELNVNALLLGDSALYLCASRNRGPQGGYTFGSGTRLTVV.

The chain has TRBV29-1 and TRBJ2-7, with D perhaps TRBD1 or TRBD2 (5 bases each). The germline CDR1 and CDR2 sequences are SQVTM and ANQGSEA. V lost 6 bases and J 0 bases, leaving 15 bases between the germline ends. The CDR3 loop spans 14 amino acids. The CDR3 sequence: CSVALGDLSYEQYF. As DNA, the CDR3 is TGCAGCGTCGCACTTGGGGACCTCTCCTACGAGCAGTACTTC.

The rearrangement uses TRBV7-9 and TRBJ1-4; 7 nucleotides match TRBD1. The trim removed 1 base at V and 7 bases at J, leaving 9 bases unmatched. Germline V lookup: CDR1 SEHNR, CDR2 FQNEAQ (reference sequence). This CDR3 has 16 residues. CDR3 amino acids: CASSLGVARDSEKLFF. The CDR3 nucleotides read TGTGCCAGCAGCTTAGGTGTCGCCAGGGACAGTGAAAAACTGTTTTTT.

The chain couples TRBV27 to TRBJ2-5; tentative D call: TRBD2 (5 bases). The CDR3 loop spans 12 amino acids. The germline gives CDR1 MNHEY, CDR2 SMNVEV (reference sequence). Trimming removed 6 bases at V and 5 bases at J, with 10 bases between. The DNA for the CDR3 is TGTGCCAGCAGGGACTTAAGCGAGACCCAGTACTTC. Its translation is CASRDLSETQYF.

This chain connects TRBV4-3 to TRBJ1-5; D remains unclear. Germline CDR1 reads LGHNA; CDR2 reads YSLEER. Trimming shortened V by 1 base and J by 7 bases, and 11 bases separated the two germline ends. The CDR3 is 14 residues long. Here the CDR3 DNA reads TGCGCCAGCAGCCAAGGAAGGCAAGAGCAGCCCCAGCATTTT. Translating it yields CASSQGRQEQPQHF.

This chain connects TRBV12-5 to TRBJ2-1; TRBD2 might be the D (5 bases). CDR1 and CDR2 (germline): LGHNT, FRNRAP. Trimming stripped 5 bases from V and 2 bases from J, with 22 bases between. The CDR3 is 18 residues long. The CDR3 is CASGLWTGVRRTYNEQFF. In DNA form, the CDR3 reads TGTGCTAGTGGTCTATGGACCGGGGTGCGGAGGACCTACAATGAGCAGTTCTTC.

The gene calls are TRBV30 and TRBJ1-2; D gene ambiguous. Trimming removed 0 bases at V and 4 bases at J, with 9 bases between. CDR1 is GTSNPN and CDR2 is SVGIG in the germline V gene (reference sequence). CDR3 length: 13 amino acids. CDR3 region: CAWSVSAGYGYTF. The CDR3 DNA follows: TGTGCCTGGAGTGTATCGGCCGGCTATGGCTACACCTTC.

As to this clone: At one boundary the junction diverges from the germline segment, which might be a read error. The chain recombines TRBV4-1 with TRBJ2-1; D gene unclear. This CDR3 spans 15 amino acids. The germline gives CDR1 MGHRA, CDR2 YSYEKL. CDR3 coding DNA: TGCGCCAGCAGCAAAGACTGGGTCTCCTACAATGAGCAGTTCTTC. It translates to CASSKDWVSYNEQFF.

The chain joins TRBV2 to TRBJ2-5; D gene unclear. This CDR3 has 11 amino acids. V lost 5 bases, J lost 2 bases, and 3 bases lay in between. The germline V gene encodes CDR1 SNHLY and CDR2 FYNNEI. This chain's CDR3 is CASSQQETQYF. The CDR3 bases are TGTGCCAGCAGTCAGCAAGAGACCCAGTACTTC.

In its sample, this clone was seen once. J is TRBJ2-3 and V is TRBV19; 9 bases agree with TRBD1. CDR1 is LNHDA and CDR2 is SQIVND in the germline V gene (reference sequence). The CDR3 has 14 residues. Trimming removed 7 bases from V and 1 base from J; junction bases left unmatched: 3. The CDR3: CASKWDRGTDTQYF. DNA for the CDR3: TGTGCCAGTAAGTGGGACAGGGGCACAGATACGCAGTATTTT.

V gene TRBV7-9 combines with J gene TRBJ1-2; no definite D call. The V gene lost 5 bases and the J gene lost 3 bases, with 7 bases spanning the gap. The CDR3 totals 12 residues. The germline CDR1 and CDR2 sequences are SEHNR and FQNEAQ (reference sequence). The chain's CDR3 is CASSPRDYGYTF. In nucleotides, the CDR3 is TGTGCCAGCAGCCCCCGTGACTATGGCTACACCTTC.

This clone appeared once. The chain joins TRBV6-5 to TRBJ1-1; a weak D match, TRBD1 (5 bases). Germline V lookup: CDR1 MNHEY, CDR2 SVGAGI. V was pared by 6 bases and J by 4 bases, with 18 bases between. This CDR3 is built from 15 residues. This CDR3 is CASRTGGAAGTEAFF. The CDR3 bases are TGTGCCAGCAGGACCGGCGGGGCGGCCGGCACTGAAGCTTTCTTT.

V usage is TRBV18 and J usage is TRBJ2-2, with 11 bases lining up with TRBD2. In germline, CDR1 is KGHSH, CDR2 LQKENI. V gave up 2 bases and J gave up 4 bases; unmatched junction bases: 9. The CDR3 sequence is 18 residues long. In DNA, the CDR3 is TGTGCCAGCTCACCAAGACGAACTAGCGGGAGTGGCACCGGGGAGCTGTTTTTT. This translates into CASSPRRTSGSGTGELFF.

CDR3 in amino acids: CASSQSGSGSYNEQFF. In DNA, the CDR3 is TGCGCCAGCAGCCAAAGCGGGAGTGGTTCCTACAATGAGCAGTTCTTC. The V call is TRBV5-1, the J call TRBJ2-1; 8 nucleotides agree with TRBD2. Germline values: CDR1 SGHRS, CDR2 YFSETQ. The CDR3 sequence is 16 residues long. J was trimmed by 1 base and V by 4 bases; bases with no gene match: 7.

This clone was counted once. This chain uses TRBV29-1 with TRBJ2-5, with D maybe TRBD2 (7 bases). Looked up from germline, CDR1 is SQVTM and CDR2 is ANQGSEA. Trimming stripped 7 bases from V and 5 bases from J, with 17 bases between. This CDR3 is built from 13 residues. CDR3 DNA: TGCAGCGCCCGAGGGGGGGCGGGGGAGACCCAGTACTTC. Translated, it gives CSARGGAGETQYF.

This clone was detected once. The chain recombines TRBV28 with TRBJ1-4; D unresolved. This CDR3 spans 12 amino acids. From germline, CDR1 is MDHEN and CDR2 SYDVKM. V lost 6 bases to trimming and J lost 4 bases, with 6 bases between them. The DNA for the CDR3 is TGTGCCAGCAGGGTCGTTAATGAAAAACTGTTTTTT. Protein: CASRVVNEKLFF.